This passage covers 30 T cell receptor beta chains from one sample sequenced in a study of blood T cell repertoires in COVID-19. The method was immunoSEQ multiplex PCR; TCRdb's version includes in-frame clones alone and lacks a portion of them. This sample has about 410,000 clones, with just over 85% found just once. The material sequenced was peripheral blood. The source is a woman in her 30s with active or convalescent COVID-19.

The CDR3 region has the DNA TGTGCCAGCACTGGGGGGCAAACAGGGGCTAAGGGCTACACCTTC. Translation gives CASTGGQTGAKGYTF. This chain uses TRBV6-5 with TRBJ1-2, with 7 bases lining up with TRBD1. This CDR3 region has 15 residues. Germline CDR1 and CDR2: MNHEY and SVGAGI. The V segment lost 7 bases and the J segment 8 bases; nucleotides outside the gene matches: 16.

This rearrangement joins TRBV2 to TRBJ1-1; 10 bases are a match to TRBD1. Germline CDR1 SNHLY, CDR2 FYNNEI. The trim removed 4 bases at V and 11 bases at J, leaving 7 bases unmatched. The CDR3 loop spans 13 amino acids. CDR3 loop: CASSAGQGFRAFF. The CDR3, as DNA: TGTGCCAGCAGTGCGGGACAGGGGTTTCGGGCTTTCTTT.

The rearrangement uses TRBV3-1 (or the pseudogene TRBV3-2) and TRBJ2-7; D is uncertain. Trimming removed 0 bases at V and 1 base at J, with 13 bases between. This CDR3 region has 16 residues. CDR1 is LGHDT and CDR2 is YNNKEL in the germline V gene (reference sequence). CDR3 region: CASSQDLVRTSYEQYF. In nucleotides, the CDR3 is TGTGCCAGCAGCCAAGATCTAGTACGAACTTCCTACGAGCAGTACTTC.

A few counts support this clone. The V gene is TRBV6-5, the J gene TRBJ1-5; D gene ambiguous. Germline CDR1 reads MNHEY; CDR2 reads SVGAGI. The CDR3 length is 15 residues. Between the trimmed V and J ends, which lost 8 bases and 4 bases, there was a span of 18 bases. The CDR3 DNA sequence: TGTGCCAGCCCTAGAAGGCCCTCCGGGAATCAGCCCCAGCATTTT. Amino acid sequence: CASPRRPSGNQPQHF.

This chain joins TRBV5-5 and TRBJ1-1; no clear D. The ends were cut back, 0 bases at V and 5 bases at J, with 11 bases in the middle. The CDR3 sequence is 14 residues long. In germline, CDR1 is SGHKS, CDR2 YYEKEE (reference sequence). The CDR3 DNA reads as TGTGCCAGCAGCTTGGGTGCGGGTCGGACTGAAGCTTTCTTT. It codes for CASSLGAGRTEAFF.

This chain uses TRBV27 with TRBJ2-7, with D maybe TRBD1 (6 bases). V lost 6 bases and J 3 bases, leaving 15 bases between the germline ends. Germline V gene sequence: CDR1 MNHEY, CDR2 SMNVEV (reference sequence). This CDR3 spans 14 amino acids. The CDR3 DNA sequence: TGTGCCAGCAGGTGGCTTGGGGGCAGCTACGAGCAGTACTTC. Translating it yields CASRWLGGSYEQYF.

The CDR3 here is CATQDSSGNTIYF. In DNA form, the CDR3 reads TGTGCCACCCAAGACAGCTCTGGAAACACCATATATTTT. The chain links TRBV24-1 to TRBJ1-3, with D perhaps matching TRBD1 (5 bases). Germline CDR1 and CDR2: KGHDR and SFDVKD. This CDR3 spans 13 amino acids. Trimming pared 9 bases from V and 0 bases from J, leaving 8 bases between.

The chain joins TRBV6-2 or TRBV6-3 to TRBJ2-5; weak D call: TRBD1 (5 bases). CDR1 and CDR2 (germline): MNHEY, SVGEGT. CDR3 length: 13 residues. V lost 6 bases to trimming and J lost 5 bases, with 13 bases between them. The CDR3 coding sequence is TGTGCCAGCAGACCTAGGGGTTCCGAGACCCAGTACTTC. It is translated as CASRPRGSETQYF.

The chain employs TRBV6-5 and TRBJ1-5, with TRBD1 identical over 7 bases. The CDR3 extends over 15 amino acids. The germline gives CDR1 MNHEY, CDR2 SVGAGI. V gave up 6 bases and J gave up 0 bases; unmatched junction bases: 5. CDR3 bases: TGTGCCAGCAGCCAGGGGGTTGGTAGCAATCAGCCCCAGCATTTT. It yields the protein CASSQGVGSNQPQHF.

The V call is TRBV19, the J call TRBJ1-2; D is unclear. Germline CDR1 and CDR2: LNHDA and SQIVND (reference sequence). V was shortened by 7 bases and J by 6 bases, with 15 bases between the two germline ends. The CDR3 loop spans 13 amino acids. The DNA of the CDR3 is TGTGCCAGTAATTCTTGGGGAGTGGATGGCTACACCTTC. This sequence encodes CASNSWGVDGYTF. Full variable domain (remainder filled in from reference TRBV19 and TRBJ1-2): DGGITQSPKYLFRKEGQNVTLSCEQNLNHDAMYWYRQDPGQGLRLIYYSQIVNDFQKGDIAEGYSVSREKKESFPLTVTSAQKNPTAFYLCASNSWGVDGYTFGSGTRLTVV.

The chain employs TRBV5-6 and TRBJ1-2; 7 bases are shared with TRBD1. Germline loops: CDR1 SGHDT, CDR2 YYEEEE. With V trimmed by 1 base and J by 8 bases, 2 bases remained unmatched. The CDR3 consists of 12 residues. CDR3 DNA sequence: TGTGCCAGCAGCTTGAGGGGGCTCGGCTACACCTTC. It yields the protein CASSLRGLGYTF.

This chain joins TRBV19 and TRBJ1-1; D remains ambiguous. V was clipped by 4 bases and J by 6 bases, with 12 bases between them. Germline V gives CDR1 LNHDA, CDR2 SQIVND (reference sequence). The CDR3 has 13 amino acids. The CDR3 region is CASSTTSGSEAFF. CDR3 DNA sequence: TGTGCCAGTAGTACCACTTCGGGGTCTGAAGCTTTCTTT. Drawing the rest from reference TRBV19 and TRBJ1-1, the complete variable domain is DGGITQSPKYLFRKEGQNVTLSCEQNLNHDAMYWYRQDPGQGLRLIYYSQIVNDFQKGDIAEGYSVSREKKESFPLTVTSAQKNPTAFYLCASSTTSGSEAFFGQGTRLTVV.

The CDR3 DNA reads TGTGCCAGCAGCTTAGATCAGGGGGCCTACAATGAGCAGTTCTTC. Residues: CASSLDQGAYNEQFF. The chain joins TRBV7-2 to TRBJ2-1, with TRBD1 identical over 7 bases. The CDR3 has 15 amino acids. V shed 1 base and J 2 bases; nucleotides not matched to a gene: 2. From germline, CDR1 is SGHTA and CDR2 FQGNSA.

The chain links TRBV29-1 to TRBJ1-2; D gene unclear. Per germline, CDR1 SQVTM and CDR2 ANQGSEA. V gave up 4 bases and J gave up 6 bases, with 9 bases separating them. This CDR3 is built from 11 residues. The CDR3, as DNA: TGCAGCGTTGTACACCTCGATGGCTACACCTTC. It translates to CSVVHLDGYTF.

V usage is TRBV5-8 and J usage is TRBJ1-1; 8 bases are a match to TRBD1. Germline V lookup: CDR1 SGHTS, CDR2 YDEGEE. The CDR3 is made up of 15 amino acids. Unmatched junction bases numbered 6, after V lost 5 bases and J lost 0 bases. The CDR3 spells CASSRGDRMNTEAFF. The CDR3 DNA reads TGTGCCAGCAGTCGTGGGGACAGGATGAACACTGAAGCTTTCTTT.

The chain is built from TRBV27 and TRBJ1-3; 8 positions agree with TRBD1. Trimming at V came to 7 bases and at J to 2 bases, leaving 1 base not matched to a gene. Germline CDR1 is MNHEY and CDR2 is SMNVEV (reference sequence). This CDR3 has 13 residues. The CDR3 nucleotides are TGTGCCAGCAAACAGGGGGCTGGAAACACCATATATTTT. Its translation is CASKQGAGNTIYF.

The chain joins TRBV11-2 to TRBJ1-5; maybe TRBD1 (6 bases). The V gene lost 3 bases and the J gene lost 4 bases, with 13 bases spanning the gap. Germline-derived CDR1 and CDR2 are SGHAT and FQNNGV. CDR3 size: 15 residues. Here the CDR3 DNA reads TGTGCCAGCAGCTTGGGAAGGGGGGGAAATCAGCCCCAGCATTTT. Translating it yields CASSLGRGGNQPQHF.

This chain connects TRBV3-1 (or the pseudogene TRBV3-2) to TRBJ2-1, with 15 bases fitting TRBD2. The V gene end was trimmed by 4 bases and the J gene end by 7 bases; junction bases not matched to a gene: 8. Germline values: CDR1 LGHDT, CDR2 YNNKEL (reference sequence). This CDR3 comprises 17 residues. In nucleotides, the CDR3 is TGTGCCAGCAGCCTAGCTACGGGACTAGCGGGAGGAAATGAGCAGTTCTTC. The encoded protein is CASSLATGLAGGNEQFF.

The chain joins TRBV18 to TRBJ1-2; D call uncertain. CDR3 length equals 16 residues. Per the germline V gene, CDR1 is KGHSH and CDR2 is LQKENI. Trimming left V 0 bases short and J 1 base short, with 12 bases between. The CDR3 loop reads CASSPPVNTNNYGYTF. The CDR3 DNA follows: TGTGCCAGCTCACCACCGGTCAACACTAATAACTATGGCTACACCTTC.

This clone was found once. The chain has TRBV5-1 and TRBJ1-2; 12 bases match TRBD1. The CDR3 is 16 residues long. V gave up 0 bases and J gave up 8 bases; unmatched junction bases: 8. The germline CDR1 and CDR2 sequences are SGHRS and YFSETQ. DNA of the CDR3: TGCGCCAGCAGCTTGGAACCGGGACAGGGGGCGCGAGGCTACACCTTC. This codes for CASSLEPGQGARGYTF.

The chain links TRBV5-6 to TRBJ2-7; 12 nucleotides line up with TRBD2. CDR3 length: 17 residues. The germline V gene encodes CDR1 SGHDT and CDR2 YYEEEE. V lost 4 bases, J lost 3 bases, and 11 bases stayed unmatched. Here the CDR3 DNA reads TGTGCCAGCAGCCCAATGACTAGCGGGAGCACGTTCTACGAGCAGTACTTC. Translation gives CASSPMTSGSTFYEQYF.

This clone has just a few counts. The V call is TRBV2, the J call TRBJ1-3; the D is unclear. This CDR3 region has 16 residues. Per germline, CDR1 SNHLY and CDR2 FYNNEI. V was pared by 0 bases and J by 2 bases, with 11 bases between. Written as DNA, the CDR3 is TGTGCCAGCAGTGAAGCACGGAGGGTTACTGGAAACACCATATATTTT. It is translated as CASSEARRVTGNTIYF.

This rearrangement joins TRBV30 to TRBJ2-5; 9 nucleotides align to TRBD2. The CDR3 has 14 amino acids. Unmatched junction bases numbered 5, after V lost 2 bases and J lost 4 bases. Germline-derived CDR1 and CDR2 are GTSNPN and SVGIG (reference sequence). CDR3 nucleotides: TGTGCCTGGAGTTGGGCGGGAGGGCCAGAGACCCAGTACTTC. This gives the protein CAWSWAGGPETQYF.

This chain uses TRBV3-1 (or the pseudogene TRBV3-2) with TRBJ2-1, with TRBD2 matching over 8 bases. CDR1 is LGHDT, CDR2 YNNKEL, per germline (reference sequence). This CDR3 has 14 amino acids. Trimming removed 2 bases from V and 8 bases from J; junction bases left unmatched: 5. The CDR3 nucleotides are TGTGCCAGCAGCCAACCGGGGGGGGTCTATGAGCAGTTCTTC. Protein sequence: CASSQPGGVYEQFF.

This clone was seen a handful of times. The chain uses TRBV3-1 (or the pseudogene TRBV3-2) and TRBJ2-4, with 7 bases identical to TRBD1. CDR3 length equals 14 residues. Germline V gene sequence: CDR1 LGHDT, CDR2 YNNKEL (reference sequence). Trimming cost V 1 base and J 9 bases; bases outside gene matches: 6. The CDR3 loop reads CASSQGSDRSIQYF. As DNA, the CDR3 is TGTGCCAGCAGCCAAGGGTCGGACAGGAGCATTCAGTACTTC.

V usage is TRBV5-6 and J usage is TRBJ1-2; tentative D call: TRBD1 (6 bases). The CDR3 extends over 16 amino acids. V lost 4 bases and J lost 2, with 18 bases in between. CDR1 is SGHDT and CDR2 is YYEEEE in the germline V gene. The CDR3 DNA reads TGTGCCAGCAGCGCTCCAGACAGGTTCTTAAACTATGGCTACACCTTC. As protein: CASSAPDRFLNYGYTF.

The rearrangement links TRBV30 to TRBJ2-3; a possible D gene is TRBD2 (6 bases). The CDR3 runs to 15 residues. Trimming stripped 4 bases from V and 4 bases from J, with 18 bases between. Germline CDR1 is GTSNPN and CDR2 is SVGIG (reference sequence). The CDR3 bases are TGTGCCTGGACCAAAGGGAGTTGGGACTCAGATACGCAGTATTTT. Its translation is CAWTKGSWDSDTQYF.

The rearrangement uses TRBV6-5 and TRBJ1-4; a weak D match, TRBD1 (5 bases). V lost 7 bases and J lost 8, with 17 bases in between. The CDR3 runs to 14 residues. Germline V gene data show CDR1 as MNHEY and CDR2 as SVGAGI. The DNA for the CDR3 is TGTGCCAGCAACAGCGCGGGGGGGAGGGAAAAACTGTTTTTT. Protein sequence: CASNSAGGREKLFF.

This chain connects TRBV21-1 to TRBJ2-2; no DNA check was done on the table's D call, TRBD1. TRBV21-1 is termed a pseudogene. The CDR3 is 17 residues long. CDR3 sequence reads: CASSKWDRDLNTGELFF. CDR3 DNA sequence: TGTGCCAGCAGCAAGTGGGACAGGGATCTGAACACCGGGGAGCTGTTTTTT.

The chain links TRBV4-2 to TRBJ1-1, with TRBD1 identical over 7 bases. J gave up 5 bases and V 4 bases, and 22 bases lay outside the gene matches. The V gene's germline CDR1 is LGHNA and CDR2 YNFKEQ. The CDR3 loop spans 19 amino acids. The CDR3 region is CASSLDTRGTVSPGTEAFF. CDR3 nucleotide sequence: TGTGCCAGCAGCCTCGACACCCGAGGGACAGTTAGCCCTGGGACTGAAGCTTTCTTT.